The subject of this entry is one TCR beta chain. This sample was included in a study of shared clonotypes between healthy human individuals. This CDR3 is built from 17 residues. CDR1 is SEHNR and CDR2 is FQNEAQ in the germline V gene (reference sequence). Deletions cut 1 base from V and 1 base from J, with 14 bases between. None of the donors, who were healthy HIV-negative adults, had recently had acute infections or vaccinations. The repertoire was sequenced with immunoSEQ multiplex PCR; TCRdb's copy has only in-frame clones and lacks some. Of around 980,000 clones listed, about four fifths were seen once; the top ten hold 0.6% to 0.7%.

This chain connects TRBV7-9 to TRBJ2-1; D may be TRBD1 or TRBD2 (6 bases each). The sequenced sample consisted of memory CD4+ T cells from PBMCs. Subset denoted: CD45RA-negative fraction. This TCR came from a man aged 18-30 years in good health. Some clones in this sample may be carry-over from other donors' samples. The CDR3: CASSLEWGAVSYNEQFF. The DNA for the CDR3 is TGTGCCAGCAGCTTAGAATGGGGGGCAGTTTCCTACAATGAGCAGTTCTTC.